This T cell receptor (beta chain) was observed in a study of shared T cell receptors in the human thymus. The CDR3 loop spans 14 amino acids. V was pared by 3 bases and J by 11 bases, with 17 bases between. Germline CDR1 and CDR2: KGHSH and LQKENI. Clones were sequenced by immunoSEQ multiplex PCR, and TCRdb holds only the in-frame ones, with some missing. This sample carries some 660,000 clones, around 87% of them seen once, and the ten largest clones take roughly 0.0094%. This same sample was also part of a study on human thymus T cells. That work contributes: All donors were healthy Finnish infants who were undergoing corrective surgery to treat congenital heart defects. The thymus tissue came from resections taken during corrective heart surgery. In thymic and blood repertoires alike, V and J usage looked biased. Highly overlapping thymic repertoires among unrelated individuals were reported in related research.

This sequence joins TRBV18 and TRBJ2-1; D perhaps matches TRBD1 (6 bases). The sequenced sample was thymocytes. This receptor was taken from a boy under two years old with a congenital heart defect. CDR3 bases: TGTGCCAGCTCACCCCGGTTGAGTGGACAGCAGCAGTTCTTC. Translated, it gives CASSPRLSGQQQFF. The whole variable domain, filled in from reference TRBV18 and TRBJ2-1, reads NAGVMQNPRHLVRRRGQEARLRCSPMKGHSHVYWYRQLPEEGLKFMVYLQKENIIDESGMPKERFSAEFPKEGPSILRIQQVVRGDSAAYFCASSPRLSGQQQFFGPGTRLTVL.